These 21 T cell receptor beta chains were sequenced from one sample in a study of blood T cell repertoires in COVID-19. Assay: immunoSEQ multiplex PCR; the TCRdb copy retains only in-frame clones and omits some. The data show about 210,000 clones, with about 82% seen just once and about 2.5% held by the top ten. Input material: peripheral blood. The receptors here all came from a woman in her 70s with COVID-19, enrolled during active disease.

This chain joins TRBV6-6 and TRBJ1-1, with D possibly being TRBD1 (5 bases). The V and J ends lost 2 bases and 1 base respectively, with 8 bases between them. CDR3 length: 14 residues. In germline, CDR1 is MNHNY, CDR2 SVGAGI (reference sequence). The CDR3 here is CASSYGRGNTEAFF. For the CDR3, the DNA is TGTGCCAGCAGTTACGGGAGGGGGAACACTGAAGCTTTCTTT.

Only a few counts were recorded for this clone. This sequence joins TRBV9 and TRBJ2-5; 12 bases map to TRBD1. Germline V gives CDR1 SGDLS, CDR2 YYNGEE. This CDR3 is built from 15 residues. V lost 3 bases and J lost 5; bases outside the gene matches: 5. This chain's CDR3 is CASSDRDRGLETQYF. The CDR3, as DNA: TGTGCCAGCAGCGACCGGGACAGGGGGCTGGAGACCCAGTACTTC. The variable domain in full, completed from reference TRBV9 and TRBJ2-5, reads DSGVTQTPKHLITATGQRVTLRCSPRSGDLSVYWYQQSLDQGLQFLIQYYNGEERAKGNILERFSAQQFPDLHSELNLSSLELGDSALYFCASSDRDRGLETQYFGPGTRLLVL.

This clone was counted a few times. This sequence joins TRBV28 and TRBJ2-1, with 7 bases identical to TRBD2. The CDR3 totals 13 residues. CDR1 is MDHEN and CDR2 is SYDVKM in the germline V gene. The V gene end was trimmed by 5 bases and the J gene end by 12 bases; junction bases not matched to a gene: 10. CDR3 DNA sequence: TGTGCCAGCAGTGCCCGGGAGGCCCGGGGGCAGTTCTTC. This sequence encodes CASSAREARGQFF.

The CDR3 is CASSPNTGGGQPQHF. The DNA of the CDR3 is TGCGCCAGCAGCCCAAACACAGGGGGCGGTCAGCCCCAGCATTTT. This chain links TRBV5-1 with TRBJ1-5, with TRBD1 matching 9 bases. Germline-derived CDR1 and CDR2 are SGHRS and YFSETQ. The CDR3 runs to 15 residues. With 4 bases clipped from V and 6 bases from J, the junction kept 8 bases outside the gene matches. Filled out from reference TRBV5-1 and TRBJ1-5, the complete variable domain reads KAGVTQTPRYLIKTRGQQVTLSCSPISGHRSVSWYQQTPGQGLQFLFEYFSETQRNKGNFPGRFSGRQFSNSRSEMNVSTLELGDSALYLCASSPNTGGGQPQHFGDGTRLSIL.

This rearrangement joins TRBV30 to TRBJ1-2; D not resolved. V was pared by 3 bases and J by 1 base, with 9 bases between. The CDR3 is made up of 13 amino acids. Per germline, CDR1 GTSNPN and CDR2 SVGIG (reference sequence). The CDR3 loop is CAWSEAVNYGYTF. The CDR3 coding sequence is TGTGCCTGGAGCGAGGCGGTTAACTATGGCTACACCTTC.

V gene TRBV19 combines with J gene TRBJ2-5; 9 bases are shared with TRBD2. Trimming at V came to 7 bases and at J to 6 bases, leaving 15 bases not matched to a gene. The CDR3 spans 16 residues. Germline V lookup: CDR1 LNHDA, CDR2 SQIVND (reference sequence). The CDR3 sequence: CASNSPSGRQEKTQYF. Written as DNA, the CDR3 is TGTGCCAGTAATTCACCCAGCGGGAGGCAAGAGAAGACCCAGTACTTC.

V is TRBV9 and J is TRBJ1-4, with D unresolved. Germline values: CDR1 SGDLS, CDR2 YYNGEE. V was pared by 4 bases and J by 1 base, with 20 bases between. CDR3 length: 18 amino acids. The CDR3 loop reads CASSPKAPGTLTNEKLFF. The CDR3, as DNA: TGTGCCAGCAGCCCGAAAGCCCCAGGAACCCTAACTAATGAAAAACTGTTTTTT. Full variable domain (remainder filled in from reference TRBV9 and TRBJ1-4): DSGVTQTPKHLITATGQRVTLRCSPRSGDLSVYWYQQSLDQGLQFLIQYYNGEERAKGNILERFSAQQFPDLHSELNLSSLELGDSALYFCASSPKAPGTLTNEKLFFGSGTQLSVL.

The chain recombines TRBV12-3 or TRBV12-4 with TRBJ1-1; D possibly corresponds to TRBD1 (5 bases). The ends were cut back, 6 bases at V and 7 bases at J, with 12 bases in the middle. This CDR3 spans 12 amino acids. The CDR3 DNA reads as TGTGCCAGCAGAGGATGGGGACTTGAAGCTTTCTTT. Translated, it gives CASRGWGLEAFF.

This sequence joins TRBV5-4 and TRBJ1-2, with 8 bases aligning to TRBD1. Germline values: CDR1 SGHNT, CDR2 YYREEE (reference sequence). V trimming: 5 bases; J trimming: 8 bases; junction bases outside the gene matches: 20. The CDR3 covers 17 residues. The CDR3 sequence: CASSRTGSYLPMWGYTF. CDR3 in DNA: TGTGCCAGCAGTCGGACAGGGTCTTACCTCCCTATGTGGGGCTACACCTTC.

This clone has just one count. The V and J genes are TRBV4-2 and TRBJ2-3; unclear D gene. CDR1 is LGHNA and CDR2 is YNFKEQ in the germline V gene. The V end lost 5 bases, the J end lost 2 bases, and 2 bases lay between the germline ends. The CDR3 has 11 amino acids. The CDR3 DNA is TGTGCCAGCAGCTACACAGATACGCAGTATTTT. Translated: CASSYTDTQYF.

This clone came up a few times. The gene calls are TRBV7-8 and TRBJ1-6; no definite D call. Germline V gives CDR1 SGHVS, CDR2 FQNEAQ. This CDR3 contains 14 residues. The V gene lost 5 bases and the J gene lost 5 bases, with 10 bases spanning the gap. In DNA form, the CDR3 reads TGTGCCAGCAGCCTCACAGAAAATAATTCACCCCTCCACTTT. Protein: CASSLTENNSPLHF.

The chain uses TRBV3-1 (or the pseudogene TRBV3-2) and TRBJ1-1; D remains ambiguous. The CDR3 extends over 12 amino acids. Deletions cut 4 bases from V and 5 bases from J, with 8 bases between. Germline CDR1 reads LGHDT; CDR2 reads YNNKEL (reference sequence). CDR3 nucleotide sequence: TGTGCCAGCAGCCCGGGGATTACTGAAGCTTTCTTT. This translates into CASSPGITEAFF.

The CDR3 sequence: CSVRTGGTISGYTF. The CDR3 nucleotides read TGCAGCGTCCGGACAGGCGGAACTATCTCTGGCTACACCTTC. V is TRBV29-1 and J is TRBJ1-2; TRBD1 matches 7 bases. Germline V gene sequence: CDR1 SQVTM, CDR2 ANQGSEA. This CDR3 spans 14 amino acids. V trimming: 6 bases; J trimming: 7 bases; junction bases outside the gene matches: 14.

Written as DNA, the CDR3 is TGTGCCAGCAGCTTAAGTCTAGCGGTTACTAATGAGCAGTTCTTC. Its protein is CASSLSLAVTNEQFF. V gene TRBV7-3 combines with J gene TRBJ2-1, with TRBD2 identical over 7 bases. Losses at the gene ends were 1 base for V and 7 bases for J; bases not matched to a gene: 7. CDR3 length equals 15 residues. Germline CDR1 SGHTA, CDR2 FQGTGA.

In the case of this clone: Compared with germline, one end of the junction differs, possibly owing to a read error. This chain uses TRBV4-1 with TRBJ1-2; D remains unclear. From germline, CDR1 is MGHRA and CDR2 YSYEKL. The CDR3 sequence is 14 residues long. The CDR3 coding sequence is TGCGCCAGCAGCCAAGAGGATCTGGGCTATCGCTACACCTTC. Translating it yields CASSQEDLGYRYTF.

CDR3 sequence: CASSQGLITTYEQYF. Here the CDR3 DNA reads TGTGCCAGCAGCCAGGGCTTGATTACAACCTACGAGCAGTACTTC. This chain connects TRBV3-1 (or the pseudogene TRBV3-2) to TRBJ2-7; D ambiguous. The germline V gene has CDR1 LGHDT and CDR2 YNNKEL (reference sequence). The V end lost 3 bases, the J end lost 2 bases, and 14 bases lay between the germline ends. The CDR3 has 15 amino acids.

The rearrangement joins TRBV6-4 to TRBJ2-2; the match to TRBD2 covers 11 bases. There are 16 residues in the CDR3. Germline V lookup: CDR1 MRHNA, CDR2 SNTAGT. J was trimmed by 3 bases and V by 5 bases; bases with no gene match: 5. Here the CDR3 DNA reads TGTGCCAGCAGTCCCCTAGCGGGGGGCGACACCGGGGAGCTGTTTTTT. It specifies CASSPLAGGDTGELFF.

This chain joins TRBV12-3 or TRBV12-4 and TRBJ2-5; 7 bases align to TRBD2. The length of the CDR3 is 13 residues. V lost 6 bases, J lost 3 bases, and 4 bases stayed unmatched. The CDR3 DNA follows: TGTGCCAGCAGGCTTCGGGGGGAAGAGACCCAGTACTTC. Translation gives CASRLRGEETQYF.

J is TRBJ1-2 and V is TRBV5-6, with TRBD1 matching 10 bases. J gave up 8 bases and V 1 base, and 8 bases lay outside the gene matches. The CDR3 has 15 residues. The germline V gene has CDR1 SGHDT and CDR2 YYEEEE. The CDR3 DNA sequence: TGTGCCAGCAGCTTGCGGTTGGGGACAGGGGTCGGCTACACCTTC. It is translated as CASSLRLGTGVGYTF.

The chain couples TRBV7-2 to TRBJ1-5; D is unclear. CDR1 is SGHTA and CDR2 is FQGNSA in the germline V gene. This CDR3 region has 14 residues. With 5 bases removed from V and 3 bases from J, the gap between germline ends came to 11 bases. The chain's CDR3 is CASSQAGVNQPQHF. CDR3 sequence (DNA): TGTGCCAGCAGCCAAGCAGGCGTCAATCAGCCCCAGCATTTT.

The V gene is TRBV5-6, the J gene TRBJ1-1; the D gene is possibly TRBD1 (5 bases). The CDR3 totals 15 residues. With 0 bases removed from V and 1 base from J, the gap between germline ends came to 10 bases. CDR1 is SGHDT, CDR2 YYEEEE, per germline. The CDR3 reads CASSLGWQGNTEAFF. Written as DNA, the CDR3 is TGTGCCAGCAGCTTGGGATGGCAGGGGAACACTGAAGCTTTCTTT. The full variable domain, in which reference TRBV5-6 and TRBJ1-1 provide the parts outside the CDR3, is DAGVTQSPTHLIKTRGQQVTLRCSPKSGHDTVSWYQQALGQGPQFIFQYYEEEERQRGNFPDRFSGHQFPNYSSELNVNALLLGDSALYLCASSLGWQGNTEAFFGQGTRLTVV.